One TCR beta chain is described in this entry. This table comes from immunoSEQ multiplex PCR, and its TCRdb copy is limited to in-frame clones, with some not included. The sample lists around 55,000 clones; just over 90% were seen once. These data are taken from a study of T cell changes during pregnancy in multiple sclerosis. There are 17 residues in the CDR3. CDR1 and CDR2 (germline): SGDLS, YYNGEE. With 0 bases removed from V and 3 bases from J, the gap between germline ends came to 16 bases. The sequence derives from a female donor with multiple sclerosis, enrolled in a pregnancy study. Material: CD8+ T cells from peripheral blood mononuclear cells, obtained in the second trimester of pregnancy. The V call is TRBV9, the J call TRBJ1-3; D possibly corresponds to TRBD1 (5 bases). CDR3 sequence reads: CASSVEVAGRSGNTIYF. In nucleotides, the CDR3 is TGTGCCAGCAGCGTAGAGGTGGCAGGGAGGAGTGGAAACACCATATATTTT.